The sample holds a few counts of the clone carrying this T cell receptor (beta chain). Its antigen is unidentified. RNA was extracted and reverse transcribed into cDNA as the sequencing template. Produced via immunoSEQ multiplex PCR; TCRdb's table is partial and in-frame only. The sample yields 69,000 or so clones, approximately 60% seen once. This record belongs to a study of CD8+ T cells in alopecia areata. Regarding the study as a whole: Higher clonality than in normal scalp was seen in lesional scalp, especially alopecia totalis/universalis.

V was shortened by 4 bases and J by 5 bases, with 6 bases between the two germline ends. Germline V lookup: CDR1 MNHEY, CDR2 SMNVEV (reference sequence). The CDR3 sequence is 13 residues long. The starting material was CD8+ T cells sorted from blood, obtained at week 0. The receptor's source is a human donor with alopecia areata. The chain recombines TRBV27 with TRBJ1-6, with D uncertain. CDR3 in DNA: TGTGCCAGCAGTTGGACTAATAATTCACCCCTCCACTTT. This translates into CASSWTNNSPLHF.